This is a list of T cell receptor beta chains from one sample in a study of glioma-infiltrating T cells. TCRdb ran MiXCR on the multiplex PCR reads and lists one entry per CDR3 protein. This sample carries about 140,000 distinct CDR3 sequences, about two fifths of them seen once, and the ten largest clones take around a fifth. Material: glioma tissue, nonneoplastic brain tissue, or PBMCs (not recorded which). The receptor source for this set is a human donor with low-grade glioma or glioblastoma, undergoing nonglioma brain surgery, or in good health (not recorded which). Each CDR3 is given with its conserved first and last residue. The D gene is left open where the match is weak. Clone size is given for some rows only: seen once, a few or many times, or a class if the clone is expanded.

D gene: .
CDR3 length: 15
V gene: TRBV27
J gene: TRBJ1-6
clone size: few
CDR3 protein: CASAEIRSYNSPLHF
CDR3 DNA: TGTGCCAGCGCTGAAATTAGGTCCTATAATTCACCCCTCCACTTT

D gene: TRBD2
CDR3 length: 16
V gene: TRBV28
J gene: TRBJ2-3
clone size: .
CDR3 protein: CASSYRGGLSTDTQYF
CDR3 DNA: TGTGCCAGCAGTTACCGGGGGGGGCTTAGTACAGATACGCAGTATTTT

D gene: TRBD2
CDR3 length: 19
V gene: TRBV6-1
J gene: TRBJ2-5
clone size: .
CDR3 protein: CASSRTHSELGEGAETQYF
CDR3 DNA: TGTGCCAGCAGCCGCACCCACTCCGAGCTTGGGGAGGGCGCAGAGACCCAGTACTTC

D gene: .
CDR3 length: 12
V gene: TRBV7-9
J gene: TRBJ2-3
clone size: few
CDR3 protein: CASSADIDTQYF
CDR3 DNA: TGTGCCAGCAGCGCAGACATCGATACGCAGTATTTT

D gene: .
CDR3 length: 15
V gene: TRBV6-1
J gene: TRBJ2-1
clone size: .
CDR3 protein: CASSSKILSYNEQFF
CDR3 DNA: TGTGCCAGCAGTTCCAAGATCTTATCCTACAATGAGCAGTTCTTC

D gene: TRBD1
CDR3 length: 13
V gene: TRBV5-1
J gene: TRBJ1-2
clone size: .
CDR3 protein: CASSWDRDYGYTF
CDR3 DNA: TGCGCCAGCAGCTGGGACAGGGACTATGGCTACACCTTC

D gene: .
CDR3 length: 11
V gene: TRBV2
J gene: TRBJ1-1
clone size: few
CDR3 protein: CASSLGQRAFF
CDR3 DNA: TGTGCCAGCAGCCTCGGACAGAGGGCTTTCTTT

D gene: .
CDR3 length: 14
V gene: TRBV6-5
J gene: TRBJ1-2
clone size: .
CDR3 protein: CATSRSAESYGYTF
CDR3 DNA: TGTGCCACCAGTAGGTCGGCGGAGTCCTATGGCTACACCTTC

D gene: TRBD1
CDR3 length: 16
V gene: TRBV20-1
J gene: TRBJ1-1
clone size: .
CDR3 protein: CSAPGTGGTVRNEAFF
CDR3 DNA: TGCAGTGCTCCCGGGACAGGAGGTACCGTGAGGAATGAAGCTTTCTTT

D gene: .
CDR3 length: 13
V gene: TRBV10-3
J gene: TRBJ1-5
clone size: .
CDR3 protein: CAITRDSNQPQHF
CDR3 DNA: TGTGCCATCACTCGGGACAGCAATCAGCCCCAGCATTTT

D gene: .
CDR3 length: 14
V gene: TRBV25-1
J gene: TRBJ1-1
clone size: few
CDR3 protein: CASSELKGNTEAFF
CDR3 DNA: TGTGCCAGCAGTGAATTGAAGGGGAACACTGAAGCTTTCTTT

D gene: .
CDR3 length: 13
V gene: TRBV4-1
J gene: TRBJ2-7
clone size: few
CDR3 protein: CASSQARDYEQYF
CDR3 DNA: TGCGCCAGCAGCCAAGCCAGGGACTACGAGCAGTACTTC

D gene: TRBD2
CDR3 length: 15
V gene: TRBV4-2
J gene: TRBJ2-2
clone size: few
CDR3 protein: CASSKSGREAGELFF
CDR3 DNA: TGTGCCAGCAGCAAGAGCGGGAGGGAGGCCGGGGAGCTGTTTTTT

D gene: TRBD2
CDR3 length: 18
V gene: TRBV6-1
J gene: TRBJ2-1
clone size: many
CDR3 protein: CASSSRGRAKGSYNEQFF
CDR3 DNA: TGTGCCAGCAGTTCACGGGGGAGGGCGAAGGGGTCCTACAATGAGCAGTTCTTC

D gene: .
CDR3 length: 15
V gene: TRBV27
J gene: TRBJ1-4
clone size: .
CDR3 protein: CASSLSGGLGEKLFF
CDR3 DNA: TGTGCCAGCAGTTTATCAGGAGGGTTGGGTGAAAAACTGTTTTTT

D gene: TRBD1
CDR3 length: 15
V gene: TRBV29-1
J gene: TRBJ2-7
clone size: many
CDR3 protein: CSVGFRDRGPYEQYF
CDR3 DNA: TGCAGCGTGGGGTTCCGGGACAGGGGGCCCTACGAGCAGTACTTC

D gene: .
CDR3 length: 13
V gene: TRBV6-1
J gene: TRBJ2-3
clone size: many
CDR3 protein: CASNAADGDTQYF
CDR3 DNA: TGTGCCAGCAATGCTGCAGACGGGGATACGCAGTATTTT

D gene: .
CDR3 length: 14
V gene: TRBV20-1
J gene: TRBJ2-1
clone size: .
CDR3 protein: CSARYGEHDDEQFF
CDR3 DNA: TGCAGTGCTAGATACGGGGAACATGACGATGAGCAGTTCTTC

D gene: TRBD1
CDR3 length: 12
V gene: TRBV28
J gene: TRBJ1-1
clone size: many
CDR3 protein: CASSWGQSEAFF
CDR3 DNA: TGTGCCAGCAGCTGGGGACAGTCTGAAGCTTTCTTT

D gene: .
CDR3 length: 15
V gene: TRBV20-1
J gene: TRBJ2-3
clone size: .
CDR3 protein: CSAGRGASWQMAQYF
CDR3 DNA: TGCAGTGCTGGCCGGGGCGCTTCCTGGCAGATGGCGCAGTATTTT

D gene: .
CDR3 length: 15
V gene: TRBV4-2
J gene: TRBJ2-1
clone size: .
CDR3 protein: CASRSTSSWHNEQFF
CDR3 DNA: TGTGCCAGCAGATCAACTAGTTCTTGGCACAATGAGCAGTTCTTC

D gene: .
CDR3 length: 12
V gene: TRBV5-4
J gene: TRBJ2-5
clone size: .
CDR3 protein: CASSLAQRDQYF
CDR3 DNA: TGTGCCAGCAGCTTGGCCCAAAGGGACCAGTACTTC

D gene: .
CDR3 length: 14
V gene: TRBV6-5
J gene: TRBJ1-3
clone size: .
CDR3 protein: CASSYGTTGNTIYF
CDR3 DNA: TGTGCCAGCAGTTATGGGACGACCGGAAACACCATATATTTT

D gene: .
CDR3 length: 11
V gene: TRBV6-1
J gene: TRBJ2-5
clone size: .
CDR3 protein: CASKTGEIQYF
CDR3 DNA: TGTGCCAGCAAAACAGGAGAGATCCAGTACTTC

D gene: .
CDR3 length: 14
V gene: TRBV6-1
J gene: TRBJ2-7
clone size: .
CDR3 protein: CASSQQTGPYEQYF
CDR3 DNA: TGTGCCAGCAGTCAACAGACAGGTCCCTACGAGCAGTACTTC

D gene: .
CDR3 length: 16
V gene: TRBV7-2
J gene: TRBJ2-1
clone size: few
CDR3 protein: CASSPSQRVLYNEQFF
CDR3 DNA: TGTGCCAGCAGCCCCAGCCAGCGGGTACTCTACAATGAGCAGTTCTTC

D gene: TRBD2
CDR3 length: 16
V gene: TRBV12-5
J gene: TRBJ2-7
clone size: .
CDR3 protein: CASGLGRSGRFDEQYF
CDR3 DNA: TGTGCTAGTGGTTTGGGGAGGAGCGGGAGGTTCGACGAGCAGTACTTC

D gene: TRBD1
CDR3 length: 13
V gene: TRBV27
J gene: TRBJ1-1
clone size: many
CDR3 protein: CASSSTGGTEAFF
CDR3 DNA: TGTGCCAGCAGCTCGACAGGGGGGACTGAAGCTTTCTTT

D gene: .
CDR3 length: 10
V gene: TRBV20-1
J gene: TRBJ2-7
clone size: few
CDR3 protein: CSAGSYEQYF
CDR3 DNA: TGCAGTGCAGGGTCCTACGAGCAGTACTTC

D gene: .
CDR3 length: 15
V gene: TRBV28
J gene: TRBJ1-5
clone size: .
CDR3 protein: CASSLGYQGSQPQHF
CDR3 DNA: TGTGCCAGCAGTCTTGGGTACCAAGGGAGTCAGCCCCAGCATTTT

D gene: TRBD2
CDR3 length: 15
V gene: TRBV6-1
J gene: TRBJ2-3
clone size: .
CDR3 protein: CASSLIGTIADTQYF
CDR3 DNA: TGTGCCAGCAGTCTTATCGGGACTATCGCAGATACGCAGTATTTT

D gene: TRBD1
CDR3 length: 15
V gene: TRBV6-1
J gene: TRBJ1-6
clone size: few
CDR3 protein: CASSEAEGANSPLHF
CDR3 DNA: TGTGCCAGCAGTGAAGCGGAGGGGGCTAATTCACCCCTCCACTTT

D gene: .
CDR3 length: 11
V gene: TRBV6-2/TRBV6-3
J gene: TRBJ2-1
clone size: .
CDR3 protein: CASSGNNEQFF
CDR3 DNA: TGTGCCAGTTCAGGGAACAATGAGCAGTTCTTT

D gene: .
CDR3 length: 13
V gene: TRBV15
J gene: TRBJ1-1
clone size: .
CDR3 protein: CATSRDRTEGAFF
CDR3 DNA: TGTGCCACCAGCAGAGACCGAACAGAAGGGGCTTTCTTT

D gene: TRBD1
CDR3 length: 14
V gene: TRBV7-2
J gene: TRBJ2-5
clone size: few
CDR3 protein: CASSLTGGQETQYF
CDR3 DNA: TGTGCCAGCAGCCTCACAGGGGGCCAAGAGACCCAGTACTTC

D gene: TRBD2
CDR3 length: 14
V gene: TRBV27
J gene: TRBJ2-7
clone size: .
CDR3 protein: CASGPAGGPPEQYF
CDR3 DNA: TGTGCCAGCGGGCCAGCGGGGGGGCCTCCCGAGCAGTACTTC

D gene: TRBD2
CDR3 length: 17
V gene: TRBV11-2
J gene: TRBJ2-3
clone size: .
CDR3 protein: CASRRTSGGAGLDTQYF
CDR3 DNA: TGTGCCAGCAGGAGGACTAGCGGGGGGGCCGGGTTAGATACGCAGTATTTT

D gene: TRBD2
CDR3 length: 13
V gene: TRBV24-1
J gene: TRBJ2-1
clone size: few
CDR3 protein: CATTGGSYNEQFF
CDR3 DNA: TGTGCCACCACGGGAGGTTCCTACAATGAGCAGTTCTTC

D gene: .
CDR3 length: 12
V gene: TRBV6-6
J gene: TRBJ2-1
clone size: .
CDR3 protein: CASSYRRNEQFF
CDR3 DNA: TGTGCCAGCAGTTACCGTCGGAATGAGCAGTTCTTC

D gene: .
CDR3 length: 15
V gene: TRBV6-2/TRBV6-3
J gene: TRBJ2-1
clone size: few
CDR3 protein: CASSPGGRAPNEQFF
CDR3 DNA: TGTGCCAGCAGTCCAGGGGGGAGGGCCCCCAATGAGCAGTTCTTC

D gene: .
CDR3 length: 15
V gene: TRBV7-2
J gene: TRBJ2-1
clone size: .
CDR3 protein: CASSRARAGYNEQFF
CDR3 DNA: TGTGCCAGCAGCCGAGCAAGGGCGGGGTACAATGAGCAGTTCTTC

D gene: .
CDR3 length: 15
V gene: TRBV24-1
J gene: TRBJ2-2
clone size: .
CDR3 protein: CATREKDSTTGEVFF
CDR3 DNA: TGTGCCACCAGAGAGAAAGACAGTACAACCGGGGAGGTGTTTTTT

D gene: TRBD1
CDR3 length: 14
V gene: TRBV18
J gene: TRBJ2-1
clone size: .
CDR3 protein: CASSLDRLGNEQFF
CDR3 DNA: TGTGCCAGCTCATTGGACAGGCTAGGCAATGAGCAGTTCTTC

D gene: TRBD1
CDR3 length: 14
V gene: TRBV28
J gene: TRBJ2-3
clone size: .
CDR3 protein: CASRPGGNTDTQYF
CDR3 DNA: TGTGCCAGCAGACCAGGGGGCAATACAGATACGCAGTATTTT

D gene: .
CDR3 length: 13
V gene: TRBV24-1
J gene: TRBJ2-7
clone size: many
CDR3 protein: CATEEPGGYEQYF
CDR3 DNA: TGTGCCACCGAGGAACCCGGCGGGTACGAGCAGTACTTC

D gene: .
CDR3 length: 15
V gene: TRBV7-9
J gene: TRBJ1-1
clone size: .
CDR3 protein: CASSFRDGLNTEAFF
CDR3 DNA: TGTGCCAGCAGCTTTAGGGACGGATTAAACACTGAAGCTTTCTTT

D gene: .
CDR3 length: 15
V gene: TRBV6-1
J gene: TRBJ1-6
clone size: .
CDR3 protein: CASGSMSSYNSPLHF
CDR3 DNA: TGTGCCAGCGGCAGTATGAGCTCCTATAATTCACCCCTCCACTTT

D gene: .
CDR3 length: 15
V gene: TRBV19
J gene: TRBJ2-1
clone size: .
CDR3 protein: CASSIRGVSYNEQFF
CDR3 DNA: TGTGCCAGTAGTATAAGGGGGGTCTCCTACAATGAGCAGTTCTTC